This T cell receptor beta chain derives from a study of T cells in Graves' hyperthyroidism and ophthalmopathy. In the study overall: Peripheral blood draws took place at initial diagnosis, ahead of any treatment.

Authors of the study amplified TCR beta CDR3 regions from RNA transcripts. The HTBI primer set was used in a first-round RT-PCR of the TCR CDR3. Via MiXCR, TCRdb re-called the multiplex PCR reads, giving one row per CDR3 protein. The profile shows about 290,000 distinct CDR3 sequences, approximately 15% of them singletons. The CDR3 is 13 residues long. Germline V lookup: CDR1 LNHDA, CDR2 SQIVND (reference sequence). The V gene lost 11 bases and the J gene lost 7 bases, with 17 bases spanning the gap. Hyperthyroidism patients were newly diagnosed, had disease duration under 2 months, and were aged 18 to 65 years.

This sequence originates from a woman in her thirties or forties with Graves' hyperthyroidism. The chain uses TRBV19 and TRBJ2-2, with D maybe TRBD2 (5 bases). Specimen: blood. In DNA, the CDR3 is TGTGCCGGCTCGAGCGTCGGGATCGGGGAGCTGTTTTTT. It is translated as CAGSSVGIGELFF.